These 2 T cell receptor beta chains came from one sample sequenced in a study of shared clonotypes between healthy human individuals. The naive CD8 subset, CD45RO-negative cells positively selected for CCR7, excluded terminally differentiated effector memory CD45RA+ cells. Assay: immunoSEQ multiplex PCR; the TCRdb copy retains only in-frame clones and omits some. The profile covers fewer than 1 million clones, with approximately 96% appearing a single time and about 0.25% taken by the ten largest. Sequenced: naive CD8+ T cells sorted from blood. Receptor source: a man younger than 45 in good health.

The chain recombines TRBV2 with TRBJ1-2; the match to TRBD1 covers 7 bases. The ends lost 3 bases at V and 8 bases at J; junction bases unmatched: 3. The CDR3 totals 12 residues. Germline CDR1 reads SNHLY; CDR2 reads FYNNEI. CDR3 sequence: CASSEDRYGYTF. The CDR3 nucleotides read TGTGCCAGCAGTGAGGACAGGTACGGCTACACCTTC.

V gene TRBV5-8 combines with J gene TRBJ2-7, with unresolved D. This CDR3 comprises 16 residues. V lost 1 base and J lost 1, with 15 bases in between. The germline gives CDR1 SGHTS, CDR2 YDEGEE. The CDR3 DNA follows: TGTGCCAGCAGCTTGAGGGTACTTGAGAAATCCTACGAGCAGTACTTC. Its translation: CASSLRVLEKSYEQYF. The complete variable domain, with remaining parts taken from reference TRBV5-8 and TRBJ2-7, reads EAGVTQSPTHLIKTRGQQATLRCSPISGHTSVYWYQQALGLGLQFLLWYDEGEERNRGNFPPRFSGRQFPNYSSELNVNALELEDSALYLCASSLRVLEKSYEQYFGPGTRLTVT.